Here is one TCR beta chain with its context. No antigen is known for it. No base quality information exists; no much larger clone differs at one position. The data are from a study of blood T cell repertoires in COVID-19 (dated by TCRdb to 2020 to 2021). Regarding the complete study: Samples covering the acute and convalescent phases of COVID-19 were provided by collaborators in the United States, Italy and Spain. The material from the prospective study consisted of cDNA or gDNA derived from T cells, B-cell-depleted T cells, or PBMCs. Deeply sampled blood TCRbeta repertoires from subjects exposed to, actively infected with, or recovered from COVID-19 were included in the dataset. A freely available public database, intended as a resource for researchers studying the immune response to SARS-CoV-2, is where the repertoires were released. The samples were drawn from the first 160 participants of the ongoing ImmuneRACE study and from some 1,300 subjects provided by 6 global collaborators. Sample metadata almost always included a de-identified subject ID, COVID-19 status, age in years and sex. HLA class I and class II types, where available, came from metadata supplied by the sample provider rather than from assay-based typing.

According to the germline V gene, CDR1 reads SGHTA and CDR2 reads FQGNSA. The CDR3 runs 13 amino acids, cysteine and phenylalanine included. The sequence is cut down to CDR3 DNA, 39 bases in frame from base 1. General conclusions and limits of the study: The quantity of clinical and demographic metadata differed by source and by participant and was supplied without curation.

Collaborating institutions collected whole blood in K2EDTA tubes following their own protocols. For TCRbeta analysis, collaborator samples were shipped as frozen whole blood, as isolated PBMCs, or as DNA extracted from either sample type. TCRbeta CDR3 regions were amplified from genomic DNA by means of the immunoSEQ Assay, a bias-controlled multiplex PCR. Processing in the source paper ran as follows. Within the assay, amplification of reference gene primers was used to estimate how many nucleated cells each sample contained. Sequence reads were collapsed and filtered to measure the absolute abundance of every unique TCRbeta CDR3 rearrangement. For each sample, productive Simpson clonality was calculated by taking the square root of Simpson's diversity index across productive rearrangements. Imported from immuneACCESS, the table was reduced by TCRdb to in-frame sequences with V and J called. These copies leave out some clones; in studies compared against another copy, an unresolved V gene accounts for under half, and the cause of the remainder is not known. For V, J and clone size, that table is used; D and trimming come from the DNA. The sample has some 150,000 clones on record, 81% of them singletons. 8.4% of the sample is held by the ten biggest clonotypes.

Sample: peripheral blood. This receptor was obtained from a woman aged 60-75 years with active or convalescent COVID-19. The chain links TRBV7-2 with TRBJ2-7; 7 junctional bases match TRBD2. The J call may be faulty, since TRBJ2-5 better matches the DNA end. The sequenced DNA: TGTGCCAGCAGCTCTAGCGGTTGGGAGACCCAGTACTTC. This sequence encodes CASSSSGWETQYF.